Each of the 13 T cell receptor beta chains below was sequenced from the same sample in a study of human T cells and chemical hapten exposure. Time point defined: patch test 2, 6 weeks after DPC sensitization. The treatment: therapeutic diphenylcyclopropenone sensitization with weekly scalp DPC. TCRdb fed the RACE reads into MiXCR, producing one record per CDR3 protein. The table shows about 54,000 distinct CDR3 sequences, with about 10% occurring only once. This sample comprised whole blood, obtained in connection with sensitization to the hapten diphenylcyclopropenone (DPC). The receptors here all came from a woman aged 45-60 years with alopecia areata. Some clones in this sample may be carry-over from other donors' samples.

The chain links TRBV7-2 to TRBJ2-3; 10 bases line up with TRBD2. The V gene end was trimmed by 5 bases and the J gene end by 6 bases; junction bases not matched to a gene: 5. The CDR3 runs 14 residues. Germline V gene data show CDR1 as SGHTA and CDR2 as FQGNSA. For the CDR3, the DNA is TGTGCCAGCAGCGGAGCGGGGGGGCCTGATACGCAGTATTTT. It yields the protein CASSGAGGPDTQYF.

This clonotype was counted only a few times. This chain joins TRBV5-1 and TRBJ2-5; TRBD1 matches at 7 bases. The V gene end was trimmed by 3 bases and the J gene end by 3 bases; junction bases not matched to a gene: 8. Germline CDR1 SGHRS, CDR2 YFSETQ. The CDR3 sequence is 15 residues long. CDR3 sequence: CASSWAGTEKETQYF. In DNA form, the CDR3 reads TGCGCCAGCAGCTGGGCCGGGACAGAAAAAGAGACCCAGTACTTC.

This clonotype was detected a few times. The chain couples TRBV20-1 to TRBJ1-2; unclear D gene. CDR1 and CDR2 (germline): DFQATT, SNEGSKA (reference sequence). V lost 5 bases, J lost 4 bases, and 11 bases lay in between. This CDR3 is 12 amino acids long. Here the CDR3 reads CSAGERIYGYTF. The CDR3 DNA reads as TGCAGTGCTGGGGAGAGAATCTATGGCTACACCTTC.

This rearrangement joins TRBV6-2 or TRBV6-3 to TRBJ2-3; a weak D match, TRBD2 (6 bases). Between the trimmed V and J ends, which lost 7 bases and 0 bases, there was a span of 14 bases. This CDR3 has 15 amino acids. The germline V gene has CDR1 MNHEY and CDR2 SVGEGT. CDR3: CASTPRDWSTDTQYF. CDR3 bases: TGTGCCAGCACCCCCAGGGACTGGAGCACAGATACGCAGTATTTT.

This clonotype was observed many times. V and J are TRBV20-1 and TRBJ2-3, with D perhaps being TRBD1 or TRBD2 (5 bases each). V was pared by 3 bases and J by 2 bases, with 6 bases between. The germline CDR1 and CDR2 sequences are DFQATT and SNEGSKA (reference sequence). The CDR3 consists of 12 residues. CDR3 DNA: TGCAGTGCTAGCGGGACCACAGATACGCAGTATTTT. Its protein is CSASGTTDTQYF.

At least ten counts were recorded for this clonotype. V is TRBV6-1 and J is TRBJ1-5; D not certain. Germline V gene lookup returns CDR1 MNHNS and CDR2 SASEGT. The CDR3 contains 12 residues. V shed 10 bases and J shed 0 bases, with 7 bases lying between them. The CDR3 is CATDLSNQPQHF. The CDR3 DNA follows: TGTGCCACCGACCTTAGCAATCAGCCCCAGCATTTT.

The table lists this clonotype with many counts. The chain joins TRBV20-1 to TRBJ1-2, with D maybe TRBD1 (5 bases). The CDR3 covers 16 residues. Trimming removed 5 bases from V and 7 bases from J, with 26 bases in between. Germline V gene sequence: CDR1 DFQATT, CDR2 SNEGSKA (reference sequence). CDR3 in DNA: TGCAGTGCTGGCGGTTCCCGAGACAGAATCTTAGGTGGCTACACCTTC. Amino acid sequence: CSAGGSRDRILGGYTF.

This clonotype was counted a few times. The J gene is TRBJ1-2, the V gene TRBV7-9; possibly TRBD1 for D (5 bases). Germline values: CDR1 SEHNR, CDR2 FQNEAQ (reference sequence). The ends were cut back, 5 bases at V and 8 bases at J, with 15 bases in the middle. The CDR3 runs to 13 residues. The CDR3: CASSPHRGEGYTF. CDR3 nucleotides: TGTGCCAGCAGCCCCCACCGGGGCGAAGGCTACACCTTC.

This clonotype was counted only a few times. This chain uses TRBV20-1 with TRBJ2-1; D is possibly TRBD1 or TRBD2 (5 bases each). This CDR3 region has 15 residues. Trimming stripped 4 bases from V and 3 bases from J, with 16 bases between. Germline CDR1 and CDR2: DFQATT and SNEGSKA (reference sequence). CDR3 sequence (DNA): TGCAGTGCTACCATAGGGGCGAGGGGCTACAATGAGCAGTTCTTC. It codes for CSATIGARGYNEQFF.

This clonotype has a count of ten or more. The V and J genes are TRBV6-5 and TRBJ2-3; D remains ambiguous. Trimming stripped 0 bases from V and 1 base from J, with 8 bases between. Looked up from germline, CDR1 is MNHEY and CDR2 is SVGAGI. The CDR3 sequence is 15 residues long. In nucleotides, the CDR3 is TGTGCCAGCAGTTACTCCGGCGATCGCACAGATACGCAGTATTTT. It translates to CASSYSGDRTDTQYF.

There are a few counts of this clonotype. The chain employs TRBV12-3 or TRBV12-4 and TRBJ2-1; 13 nucleotides line up with TRBD2. The CDR3 loop spans 18 amino acids. Trimming took 6 bases from V and 9 from J; bases not matched to a gene: 17. Here the CDR3 reads CASRDERTSGSAIAEQFF. DNA for the CDR3: TGTGCCAGCAGGGACGAACGGACTAGCGGGAGCGCAATCGCTGAGCAGTTCTTC.

This chain joins TRBV6-1 and TRBJ2-7; D not resolved. Trimming cost V 0 bases and J 5 bases, with 14 bases left between them. The CDR3 loop spans 15 amino acids. Germline V gene lookup returns CDR1 MNHNS and CDR2 SASEGT. CDR3 protein: CASSEAPAQSHEQYF. CDR3 DNA: TGTGCCAGCAGTGAAGCGCCTGCACAGTCCCACGAGCAGTACTTC.

The gene calls are TRBV20-1 and TRBJ2-3; TRBD2 might be the D (6 bases). CDR1 is DFQATT, CDR2 SNEGSKA, per germline (reference sequence). Deletions cut 0 bases from V and 0 bases from J, with 7 bases between. This CDR3 has 14 residues. CDR3 amino acids: CSARDAGSTDTQYF. CDR3 DNA sequence: TGCAGTGCTAGAGACGCGGGGAGCACAGATACGCAGTATTTT.